The clone carrying this T cell receptor beta chain was seen a single time. Blood draws occurred at baseline, cycle 4 day 1, and cycle 7 day 1. This record comes from a study of OX40 agonist ivuxolimab in advanced cancers. Study information: Partial responses, seen in three patients, involved one hepatocellular carcinoma and two cutaneous melanomas.

The repertoire was sequenced with immunoSEQ multiplex PCR; TCRdb's copy has only in-frame clones and lacks some. This sample carries about 140,000 clones, 90% of them seen once, and the ten largest clones take about 1%. This CDR3 spans 17 amino acids. Looked up from germline, CDR1 is SGHVS and CDR2 is FQNEAQ. Trimming removed 4 bases at V and 5 bases at J, with 21 bases between. The material was CD4+ or CD8+ T cells sorted from blood, obtained in a trial of the OX40 agonist ivuxolimab. This receptor was obtained from an adult with an advanced solid tumor such as melanoma, head and neck, liver or kidney cancer. The chain recombines TRBV7-8 with TRBJ1-5; perhaps TRBD1 as D (6 bases). CDR3 sequence: CASSYTRGGRDYQPQHF. The CDR3 DNA sequence: TGTGCCAGCAGCTATACGCGCGGGGGCAGGGACTATCAGCCCCAGCATTTT. The whole variable domain, remainder taken from reference TRBV7-8 and TRBJ1-5, is GAGVSQSPRYKVAKRGQDVALRCDPISGHVSLFWYQQALGQGPEFLTYFQNEAQLDKSGLPSDRFFAERPEGSVSTLKIQRTQQEDSAVYLCASSYTRGGRDYQPQHFGDGTRLSIL.